The source of this TCR beta chain is a study of cytomegalovirus exposure and HLA in healthy donors. Overall study context: A previous analysis identified 95 million to 140 million unique TCR beta sequences derived from roughly 180 million T cells. Regarding the study as a whole: The study designated roughly 150 TCR beta chains cytomegalovirus-associated. Later analysis associated a missense DCLRE1C variant with TCR beta V- and J-gene trimming.

A remark on this clone: Antigen specificity is unknown.

Germline assignment: CDR1 LNHDA and CDR2 SQIVND (reference sequence). The CDR3 loop spans 14 amino acids. The trim removed 5 bases at V and 3 bases at J, leaving 6 bases unmatched. 60 Vbeta and 13 Jbeta primers were used in PCR. Per the original methods: The count from a later analysis was some 81 million unique TCR beta chains, some 10 million of them shared. This table comes from immunoSEQ multiplex PCR, and its TCRdb copy is limited to in-frame clones, with some not included. V, J and clone size reflect that table, while D and trimming were determined from the DNA. The sample has around 190,000 clones, approximately 80% seen once.

The clonotype originates from a woman under 40 in good health and CMV-seropositive. The gene calls are TRBV19 and TRBJ2-7; 8 bases match TRBD2. The sequenced sample was PBMCs. In DNA form, the CDR3 reads TGTGCCAGTAGTCCTGGGGCGGGAGGCTACGAGCAGTACTTC. Its translation is CASSPGAGGYEQYF.